The text below deals with one T cell receptor beta chain. This clone has only a few counts. This clone's antigen is unknown. Base qualities are missing; no much larger clone stands one base away. This sample's time point label indicates: baseline before oral tofacitinib. From alopecia areata patients, peripheral blood was collected along with lesional scalp punch biopsies. PBMCs were isolated by density centrifugation and stained for CD3, CD4 and CD8, after which CD4+ and CD8+ T cells were sorted on a FACSAria. These data originate in a study of CD8+ T cells in alopecia areata (dated by TCRdb to the late 2010s). Broadly, across the study: Treated patients were enrolled in an open-label pilot trial of oral tofacitinib at 5 to 10 mg twice daily for moderate-to-severe alopecia areata. High-throughput TCRbeta sequencing was used to examine T cell clonal expansion in alopecia areata in both the C3H/HeJ mouse model and human patients. Human TCRbeta sequencing covered scalp tissue and sorted CD4+ and CD8+ peripheral blood T cells from patchy and totalis/universalis alopecia areata patients and healthy controls. The RNA source kit depended on sample type: the PAXgene miRNA kit for fixed scalp, the miRNeasy kit for PBMCs, and the RNeasy kit for mouse skin. Biopsies were taken from tofacitinib-treated patients at baseline and at 4 and 24 weeks of treatment, and a later scalp biopsy was taken in several of the tofacitinib-treated patients. Patients received tofacitinib for 6 to 18 months and were then followed off drug for 6 months to check for delayed response and recurrence. immunoSEQ multiplex PCR using 35 Vbeta forward primers and 13 Jbeta reverse primers was used to amplify TCRbeta CDR3 regions. Scalp clonality was compared across normal scalp (n=4), patchy alopecia areata scalp (n=8), and alopecia totalis/universalis scalp (n=8). Beyond this particular receptor, the publication reports: Shared TCR sequences between patients were less evident than in mice, which may be partly attributable to HLA diversity in the patient population. Unlike mouse skin, which is dominated by gammadelta T cells, normal human skin has resident alphabeta T cells that are also sequenced, and this complicates analysis of the scalp TCR repertoire. Compared with normal scalp, lesional scalp had higher clonality and more expanded CD8+ clones, particularly in alopecia totalis/universalis, a pattern that suggests antigenic drive.

According to the germline V gene, CDR1 reads MNHEY and CDR2 reads SVGAGI. Including cysteine and phenylalanine, the CDR3 has 16 amino acids. This entry keeps only the CDR3 DNA: 48 bases, framed from base 1. The V and J ends are trimmed by 2 bases and 6 bases, leaving 18 bases between them. The library was built by means of the immunoSEQ multiplex PCR assay. To provide template for TCR sequencing, every sample had RNA extracted and reverse transcribed into cDNA. SuperScript III was used to make first-strand cDNA, primed with a 2:1 mix of oligo-dT and random hexamers. Amplification bias was assessed with a synthetic immune receptor repertoire, and residual bias was removed computationally. The authors' pipeline ran thus. Raw reads were preprocessed for error removal, and CDR3 was defined according to IMGT conventions as running from the conserved cysteine to phenylalanine. Clonality was computed as 1 minus the Shannon entropy, with the entropy normalized by log2 of the number of productive unique TCRs. Scalp TCRbeta sequences were cross-referenced with sorted blood CD4 and CD8 repertoires so that the CD4 or CD8 identity of scalp clones could be inferred. Imported from immuneACCESS, the table was reduced by TCRdb to in-frame sequences with V and J called. These copies leave out some clones; in studies compared against another copy, an unresolved V gene accounts for under half, and the cause of the remainder is not known. V and J calls and clone size come straight from that table; D and trimming were deduced from the DNA. The sample data list approximately 180,000 clones, and 50% to 75% of these were observed just once. Roughly 15% of the sample is in the top ten clones.

Sample: CD4+ T cells sorted from blood, taken at week 0. Recombination linked TRBV6-5 to TRBJ2-3, with the identity of the D gene unclear. This clonotype was sampled from a human donor with alopecia areata. The DNA reads as follows: TGTGCCAGCAGTTACAAGGTCACCCCGGGCGATGATACGCAGTATTTT. Translated, this is CASSYKVTPGDDTQYF.